Here is one TCR beta chain with its context. CDR1 is MNHEY, CDR2 SVGAGI, per germline. The junction had 6 bases not matched to a gene; V was cut back by 6 bases and J by 5 bases. The CDR3 covers 15 residues. Sequenced by immunoSEQ multiplex PCR; TCRdb stores in-frame clones only, minus some. The sample lists under 40,000 clones; approximately 88% were seen once. The data were obtained in a study of T cell responses to AZD1222 COVID-19 vaccine. The sequence derives from an adult in good health. This chain links TRBV6-5 with TRBJ2-1; 11 bases fit TRBD2. The source material was peripheral blood, sampled on day 0 of AZD1222 vaccination. CDR3 loop: CASRLSGGDDNEQFF. The CDR3 DNA sequence: TGTGCCAGCAGACTTAGCGGGGGGGACGACAATGAGCAGTTCTTC.